This T cell receptor (beta chain) emerged from a study of long-term antiretroviral therapy in people with HIV. Everyone in the study who had HIV was treated in the United States. Every sample had roughly 1-11 million cryopreserved PBMC in it before DNA extraction. Trimming cost V 0 bases and J 8 bases, with 12 bases left between them. Germline-derived CDR1 and CDR2 are SGDLS and YYNGEE. The CDR3 sequence is 13 residues long. Assay version v3.0 of immunoSEQ was used, and it was run at survey level. TCRdb's copy holds only in-frame clones and misses some; the assay was immunoSEQ multiplex PCR. In the table there are roughly 34,000 clones, 94% of which are singletons.

The chain couples TRBV9 to TRBJ2-7; D may be TRBD2 (5 bases). Sequencing used unsorted PBMCs, obtained 5 to 5.5 years after starting antiretroviral therapy. The receptor was isolated from a woman aged 45-65 years with HIV. The CDR3 region has the DNA TGTGCCAGCAGCGTAGATGCTAGCAGGAAGCAGTACTTC. It specifies CASSVDASRKQYF.